This entry lists 18 T cell receptor beta chains sequenced from one sample in a study of blood T cell repertoires in COVID-19. Data came from immunoSEQ multiplex PCR; TCRdb stores just in-frame clones and leaves some out. The sample includes some 250,000 clones, around nine tenths of them seen just once. Material: peripheral blood. The receptors stem from a woman aged 70-85 years with active or convalescent COVID-19.

This clone has a single count. The chain couples TRBV27 to TRBJ1-1, with 7 bases identical to TRBD1. Germline assignment: CDR1 MNHEY and CDR2 SMNVEV (reference sequence). The CDR3 contains 14 residues. J gave up 0 bases and V 10 bases, and 8 bases lay outside the gene matches. This chain's CDR3 is CATSTGNMNTEAFF. CDR3 nucleotides: TGTGCCACCTCGACAGGGAACATGAACACTGAAGCTTTCTTT.

The chain combines TRBV27 with TRBJ2-3; D gene uncertain. The CDR3 is made up of 14 amino acids. CDR1 MNHEY and CDR2 SMNVEV come from the germline V gene (reference sequence). Trimming left V 3 bases short and J 2 bases short, with 9 bases between. In DNA form, the CDR3 reads TGTGCCAGCAGTTTTCGGTTTTACACAGATACGCAGTATTTT. This sequence encodes CASSFRFYTDTQYF.

The chain employs TRBV27 and TRBJ2-5; 11 nucleotides match TRBD2. CDR1 and CDR2 from the germline V gene are MNHEY and SMNVEV (reference sequence). J gave up 2 bases and V 5 bases, and 7 bases lay outside the gene matches. The CDR3 length is 16 residues. CDR3 nucleotides: TGTGCCAGCAGTACCGGGACTAGCGGATTTCAAGAGACCCAGTACTTC. This codes for CASSTGTSGFQETQYF.

The chain employs TRBV6-5 and TRBJ2-7; 9 bases fit TRBD1. J gave up 6 bases and V 6 bases, and 12 bases lay outside the gene matches. This CDR3 contains 15 residues. Germline CDR1 MNHEY, CDR2 SVGAGI. The CDR3 reads CASSPRKWTGVEQYF. CDR3 nucleotides: TGTGCCAGCAGCCCAAGGAAATGGACAGGGGTCGAGCAGTACTTC.

Concerning this clone itself: The junction departs from the called germline gene at one end, perhaps through a read error. J is TRBJ1-5 and V is TRBV7-3, with a weak D call TRBD1 (5 bases). This CDR3 region has 13 residues. CDR1 is SGHTA and CDR2 is FQGTGA in the germline V gene. This CDR3 reads CASSLTGGDPLNF. CDR3 bases: TGTGCCAGCAGCTTAACGGGGGGGGACCCCCTAAATTTT.

This rearrangement joins TRBV6-5 to TRBJ2-1; D might be TRBD1 (7 bases). The CDR3 covers 12 residues. V lost 6 bases to trimming and J lost 14 bases, with 17 bases between them. CDR1 is MNHEY, CDR2 SVGAGI, per germline. In DNA form, the CDR3 reads TGTGCCAGCAGGGTCTTAACAGGGGAGGAGTTCTTC. It is translated as CASRVLTGEEFF.

The chain recombines TRBV9 with TRBJ2-5, with 7 positions matching TRBD2. J gave up 2 bases and V 0 bases, and 13 bases lay outside the gene matches. Germline CDR1 SGDLS, CDR2 YYNGEE. This CDR3 contains 18 residues. CDR3 nucleotide sequence: TGTGCCAGCAGCGTAGCTCAAGTTCCCAGCGGGGTTCAAGAGACCCAGTACTTC. Encoded protein: CASSVAQVPSGVQETQYF.

This chain links TRBV7-9 with TRBJ1-2; 10 positions match TRBD1. The V and J ends lost 5 bases and 10 bases, in that order; junction bases with no gene match: 10. This CDR3 region has 14 residues. The germline V gene encodes CDR1 SEHNR and CDR2 FQNEAQ (reference sequence). The CDR3 loop is CASSAARTGGSYTF. The CDR3, as DNA: TGTGCCAGCAGCGCGGCCCGGACAGGGGGTTCCTACACCTTC.

The chain couples TRBV19 to TRBJ1-1; a possible D gene is TRBD1 (5 bases). The CDR3 sequence is 15 residues long. The V end lost 6 bases, the J end lost 0 bases, and 14 bases lay between the germline ends. CDR1 is LNHDA and CDR2 is SQIVND in the germline V gene (reference sequence). CDR3 DNA sequence: TGTGCCAGTAGACCCGACAGTATCATGAACACTGAAGCTTTCTTT. Encoded protein: CASRPDSIMNTEAFF.

CDR3 sequence (DNA): TGCGCCAGCAGCCAAGACGCAGGTGAAAATTCACCCCTCCACTTT. Its translation: CASSQDAGENSPLHF. V is TRBV4-3 and J is TRBJ1-6; D call uncertain. Trimming pared 0 bases from V and 7 bases from J, leaving 10 bases between. The CDR3 has 15 amino acids. The germline gives CDR1 LGHNA, CDR2 YSLEER.

This chain joins TRBV4-1 and TRBJ1-2; D remains unclear. CDR1 MGHRA and CDR2 YSYEKL come from the germline V gene. The CDR3 totals 14 residues. The V end lost 0 bases, the J end lost 4 bases, and 9 bases lay between the germline ends. The CDR3: CASSQEVGRYGYTF. DNA of the CDR3: TGCGCCAGCAGCCAAGAAGTTGGGCGCTATGGCTACACCTTC.

The rearrangement uses TRBV14 and TRBJ1-1, with 8 bases identical to TRBD1. The CDR3 covers 14 residues. Germline V gives CDR1 SGHDN, CDR2 FVKESK. The J segment lost 5 bases and the V segment lost 4 bases, leaving 6 bases of the junction unmatched. The CDR3 coding sequence is TGTGCCAGCAGCCTGGGTTACAGGGGGACTGAAGCTTTCTTT. Encoded protein: CASSLGYRGTEAFF.

The chain is built from TRBV18 and TRBJ2-2; a possible D gene is TRBD1 (5 bases). V was clipped by 6 bases and J by 0 bases, with 11 bases between them. The CDR3 is made up of 15 amino acids. CDR1 KGHSH and CDR2 LQKENI come from the germline V gene. CDR3 DNA sequence: TGTGCCAGCTCGCCCGACAGAACGAACACCGGGGAGCTGTTTTTT. It is translated as CASSPDRTNTGELFF.

In its sample, this clone was seen a few times. The chain is built from TRBV5-1 and TRBJ1-1, with D unclear. Trimming took 4 bases from V and 3 from J, leaving 13 bases between them. The germline V gene has CDR1 SGHRS and CDR2 YFSETQ. The length of the CDR3 is 14 residues. DNA for the CDR3: TGCGCCAGCAGCCGTCTCAAAGAGGACACTGAAGCTTTCTTT. Protein sequence: CASSRLKEDTEAFF.

The table lists this clone with a count of one. This chain connects TRBV5-1 to TRBJ2-7; no firm D call. Germline V gene data show CDR1 as SGHRS and CDR2 as YFSETQ. CDR3 size: 13 residues. The V end was cut by 0 bases, the J end by 4 bases, with 8 bases between. The CDR3 protein is CASSLVPIYEQYF. CDR3 nucleotide sequence: TGCGCCAGCAGCTTGGTTCCCATTTACGAGCAGTACTTC.

The CDR3 region is CASARLVNQPQHF. Here the CDR3 DNA reads TGTGCCAGCGCCCGACTAGTCAATCAGCCCCAGCATTTT. J is TRBJ1-5 and V is TRBV2, with D hard to call. Deletions cut 8 bases from V and 3 bases from J, with 11 bases between. This CDR3 spans 13 amino acids. CDR1 is SNHLY, CDR2 FYNNEI, per germline.

Points on this clone: Other nucleotide sequences from this sample produce the same CDR3. The rearrangement links TRBV7-8 to TRBJ1-1, with D possibly TRBD1 on 6 matching bases. The germline V and J ends were trimmed by 1 base and 5 bases, with 11 bases remaining between them. CDR1 is SGHVS and CDR2 is FQNEAQ in the germline V gene. The CDR3 sequence is 14 residues long. This CDR3 is CASSLVGGRTEAFF. The CDR3 DNA reads TGTGCCAGCAGCTTAGTAGGGGGAAGAACTGAAGCTTTCTTT.

About this clone itself: Within the sample, other DNA sequences also encode this same CDR3. The CDR3 sequence is CASSDGGSNQPQHF. The CDR3 DNA reads as TGTGCCAGCAGTGACGGGGGGAGCAATCAGCCCCAGCATTTT. The chain links TRBV6-1 to TRBJ1-5; D might be TRBD1 (5 bases). The ends were cut back, 3 bases at V and 1 base at J, with 7 bases in the middle. The CDR3 length is 14 residues. Germline V gene sequence: CDR1 MNHNS, CDR2 SASEGT.